The 23 T cell receptor beta chains below were found in one sample sequenced in a study of cytomegalovirus exposure and HLA in healthy donors. Sequencing was performed with immunoSEQ multiplex PCR; in TCRdb, only in-frame clones are kept and a portion is missing. The data contain about 140,000 clones, 85% to 90% of them singletons. Sequences were obtained from PBMCs. The receptors here all came from a woman aged 18-29 years in good health and CMV-seropositive.

The DNA of the CDR3 is TGTGCCAGCAGCTTCCGGGACAGGATTACCGGGGAGCTGTTTTTT. As protein: CASSFRDRITGELFF. This chain joins TRBV28 and TRBJ2-2; 8 nucleotides line up with TRBD1. The V segment lost 6 bases and the J segment 5 bases; nucleotides outside the gene matches: 8. Germline V gene sequence: CDR1 MDHEN, CDR2 SYDVKM. The CDR3 loop spans 15 amino acids.

The genes are TRBV7-6 and TRBJ1-1; D gene ambiguous. V gave up 5 bases and J gave up 3 bases, with 7 bases separating them. Germline CDR1 is SGHVS and CDR2 is FNYEAQ. The CDR3 contains 12 residues. The CDR3 here is CASSRVDTEAFF. The CDR3 bases are TGTGCCAGCAGCCGGGTGGACACTGAAGCTTTCTTT.

This clone was detected once. The chain recombines TRBV28 with TRBJ2-2, with D possibly being TRBD1 (6 bases). CDR1 is MDHEN, CDR2 SYDVKM, per germline. This CDR3 comprises 13 residues. Trimming pared 6 bases from V and 4 bases from J, leaving 9 bases between. The CDR3 nucleotides read TGTGCCAGCAGACACAGGGTCACCGGGGAGCTGTTTTTT. Protein product: CASRHRVTGELFF. The full variable domain, in which reference TRBV28 and TRBJ2-2 provide the parts outside the CDR3, is DVKVTQSSRYLVKRTGEKVFLECVQDMDHENMFWYRQDPGLGLRLIYFSYDVKMKEKGDIPEGYSVSREKKERFSLILESASTNQTSMYLCASRHRVTGELFFGEGSRLTVL.

This chain uses TRBV18 with TRBJ2-5, with 12 bases matching TRBD1. The CDR3 has 16 amino acids. In germline, CDR1 is KGHSH, CDR2 LQKENI. The V segment lost 3 bases and the J segment 3 bases; nucleotides outside the gene matches: 5. The chain's CDR3 is CASSPLGTGGEETQYF. The CDR3 nucleotides are TGTGCCAGCTCACCCCTGGGGACAGGGGGCGAAGAGACCCAGTACTTC.

V and J are TRBV13 and TRBJ1-2, with D unclear. This CDR3 comprises 14 residues. The germline CDR1 and CDR2 sequences are PRHDT and FYEKMQ (reference sequence). With 0 bases removed from V and 4 bases from J, the gap between germline ends came to 9 bases. The CDR3 DNA sequence: TGTGCCAGCAGCTTAGGTCCAGGAACCTATGGCTACACCTTC. Translating gives CASSLGPGTYGYTF.

The V and J genes are TRBV4-2 and TRBJ2-1, with a possible D match to TRBD2 (6 bases). Per the germline V gene, CDR1 is LGHNA and CDR2 is YNFKEQ. With 2 bases removed from V and 5 bases from J, the gap between germline ends came to 16 bases. The CDR3 sequence is 16 residues long. CDR3 region: CASSQLMGGGHNEQFF. CDR3 coding DNA: TGTGCCAGCAGCCAATTGATGGGGGGAGGACACAATGAGCAGTTCTTC.

The CDR3 DNA reads as TGTGCCACCAGCCCTAGGGGTGGGGCCAAAGAGACCCAGTACTTC. Its translation is CATSPRGGAKETQYF. The V gene is TRBV15, the J gene TRBJ2-5; D is possibly TRBD1 (5 bases). CDR1 is LNHNV, CDR2 YYDKDF, per germline (reference sequence). With 5 bases removed from V and 3 bases from J, the gap between germline ends came to 16 bases. The CDR3 contains 15 residues. Full variable domain (remainder filled in from reference TRBV15 and TRBJ2-5): DAMVIQNPRYQVTQFGKPVTLSCSQTLNHNVMYWYQQKSSQAPKLLFHYYDKDFNNEADTPDNFQSRRPNTSFCFLDIRSPGLGDTAMYLCATSPRGGAKETQYFGPGTRLLVL.

V is TRBV5-1 and J is TRBJ1-1; no firm D call. Germline-derived CDR1 and CDR2 are SGHRS and YFSETQ. The CDR3 length is 15 residues. Trimming removed 4 bases from V and 1 base from J, with 14 bases in between. The CDR3 DNA is TGCGCCAGCAGCCTTGACTCCATAGGGAACACTGAAGCTTTCTTT. Its protein is CASSLDSIGNTEAFF.

CDR3 DNA sequence: TGTGCCTCAAGACTAGCGGGAGTGAATGAGCAGTTCTTC. This gives the protein CASRLAGVNEQFF. The chain carries TRBV30 and TRBJ2-1; 12 positions agree with TRBD2. V lost 7 bases, J lost 7 bases, and 5 bases stayed unmatched. Germline V CDR1 and CDR2: GTSNPN, SVGIG (reference sequence). This CDR3 is built from 13 residues.

This clone came up once. The V and J genes are TRBV7-6 and TRBJ2-1, with 9 nucleotides matching TRBD2. The J segment lost 2 bases and the V segment lost 5 bases, leaving 7 bases of the junction unmatched. The CDR3 has 16 amino acids. Germline CDR1 reads SGHVS; CDR2 reads FNYEAQ. CDR3 in amino acids: CASSLSGGNTYNEQFF. CDR3 DNA sequence: TGTGCCAGCAGCCTTAGCGGGGGCAATACCTACAATGAGCAGTTCTTC. The full variable domain, with the rest looked up from reference TRBV7-6 and TRBJ2-1, is GAGVSQSPRYKVTKRGQDVALRCDPISGHVSLYWYRQALGQGPEFLTYFNYEAQQDKSGLPNDRFSAERPEGSISTLTIQRTEQRDSAMYRCASSLSGGNTYNEQFFGPGTRLTVL.

CDR3 DNA: TGTGCCAGCAGTTCCCATTCTAGCGGGGGGGCGAACATTCAGTACTTC. Translating it yields CASSSHSSGGANIQYF. The chain combines TRBV9 with TRBJ2-4, with 12 nucleotides matching TRBD2. Looked up from germline, CDR1 is SGDLS and CDR2 is YYNGEE. The CDR3 is made up of 16 amino acids. The ends lost 5 bases at V and 7 bases at J; junction bases unmatched: 10. The complete variable domain, with remaining parts taken from reference TRBV9 and TRBJ2-4, reads DSGVTQTPKHLITATGQRVTLRCSPRSGDLSVYWYQQSLDQGLQFLIQYYNGEERAKGNILERFSAQQFPDLHSELNLSSLELGDSALYFCASSSHSSGGANIQYFGAGTRLSVL.

CDR3 in amino acids: CASSDSPQVSAEAFF. In nucleotides, the CDR3 is TGTGCCAGCAGTGATTCTCCCCAGGTTTCTGCTGAAGCTTTCTTT. The chain links TRBV25-1 to TRBJ1-1, with D unclear. Looked up from germline, CDR1 is MGHDK and CDR2 is SYGVNS. V lost 3 bases, J lost 6 bases, and 17 bases lay in between. There are 15 residues in the CDR3.

The chain is built from TRBV9 and TRBJ1-3, with D tentatively TRBD1 (6 bases). Trimming removed 2 bases from V and 4 bases from J, with 16 bases in between. CDR1 and CDR2 (germline): SGDLS, YYNGEE. This CDR3 has 16 residues. CDR3 sequence: CASSVETEGVGNTIYF. CDR3 nucleotide sequence: TGTGCCAGCAGCGTCGAGACCGAGGGGGTCGGAAACACCATATATTTT.

The V and J genes are TRBV7-8 and TRBJ1-2; D remains ambiguous. V was pared by 6 bases and J by 4 bases, with 15 bases between. The length of the CDR3 is 14 residues. Germline CDR1 SGHVS, CDR2 FQNEAQ. CDR3 amino acids: CASSSGRGSYGYTF. Written as DNA, the CDR3 is TGTGCCAGCAGTTCCGGACGGGGATCCTATGGCTACACCTTC.

The gene calls are TRBV6-6 and TRBJ2-3; TRBD1 matches at 12 bases. This CDR3 is built from 15 residues. The V gene end was trimmed by 6 bases and the J gene end by 6 bases; junction bases not matched to a gene: 7. CDR1 MNHNY and CDR2 SVGAGI come from the germline V gene (reference sequence). The CDR3 here is CASSTGTGGFDTQYF. The CDR3 nucleotides read TGTGCCAGCAGCACCGGGACAGGGGGCTTTGATACGCAGTATTTT.

The genes are TRBV27 and TRBJ1-6; D possibly corresponds to TRBD1 (5 bases). This CDR3 is built from 15 residues. The V end was cut by 6 bases, the J end by 4 bases, with 13 bases between. The V gene's germline CDR1 is MNHEY and CDR2 SMNVEV (reference sequence). As DNA, the CDR3 is TGTGCCAGCAGACCCAGACAGAGTTATAATTCACCCCTCCACTTT. This codes for CASRPRQSYNSPLHF.

This chain links TRBV4-3 with TRBJ2-1, with a tentative D call TRBD2 (6 bases). Germline CDR1 reads LGHNA; CDR2 reads YSLEER. V was shortened by 3 bases and J by 9 bases, with 18 bases between the two germline ends. The CDR3 is 15 amino acids. This CDR3 is CASSHAQISGSEQFF. The CDR3 DNA reads TGCGCCAGCAGCCACGCTCAGATTAGCGGTTCTGAGCAGTTCTTC.

The rearrangement joins TRBV28 to TRBJ1-2, with a weak D call TRBD1 (5 bases). The V end was cut by 5 bases, the J end by 1 base, with 14 bases between. CDR1 and CDR2 (germline): MDHEN, SYDVKM. The CDR3 covers 15 residues. CDR3 protein: CASSPRKGFNYGYTF. DNA for the CDR3: TGTGCCAGCAGTCCCCGTAAGGGGTTTAACTATGGCTACACCTTC.

The table lists this clone with a count of one. The chain employs TRBV18 and TRBJ2-7, with D maybe TRBD2 (6 bases). The V end was cut by 6 bases, the J end by 0 bases, with 21 bases between. The CDR3 sequence is 17 residues long. CDR1 and CDR2 (germline): KGHSH, LQKENI. The CDR3 region has the DNA TGTGCCAGCTCCCCTCAGGCGGGCGGGGCTAGCTCCTACGAGCAGTACTTC. Amino acid sequence: CASSPQAGGASSYEQYF.

Only one count was recorded for this clone. The chain recombines TRBV7-3 with TRBJ2-3, with 8 bases lining up with TRBD2. V lost 5 bases, J lost 6 bases, and 10 bases stayed unmatched. This CDR3 region has 15 residues. The germline gives CDR1 SGHTA, CDR2 FQGTGA. CDR3 sequence reads: CASSGTSGPQDTQYF. In nucleotides, the CDR3 is TGTGCCAGCAGCGGAACTAGCGGACCTCAGGATACGCAGTATTTT.

This clone was observed a single time. This chain joins TRBV25-1 and TRBJ1-2; 7 nucleotides agree with TRBD1. This CDR3 spans 15 amino acids. The germline gives CDR1 MGHDK, CDR2 SYGVNS. J was trimmed by 8 bases and V by 1 base; bases with no gene match: 10. CDR3 sequence (DNA): TGTGCCAGCAGTGAATCGGGGGCCAGGGGGTACGGCTACACCTTC. As protein: CASSESGARGYGYTF.

The rearrangement joins TRBV6-4 to TRBJ2-1; D gene ambiguous. Germline V gene data show CDR1 as MRHNA and CDR2 as SNTAGT. The CDR3 extends over 15 amino acids. Trimming took 5 bases from V and 5 from J, leaving 16 bases between them. The CDR3 DNA reads TGTGCCAGCAGTCAACTACCGGTTGCAAACAATGAGCAGTTCTTC. Its protein is CASSQLPVANNEQFF.

The chain employs TRBV9 and TRBJ1-1; D gene unclear. Trimming removed 0 bases at V and 4 bases at J, with 13 bases between. The germline V gene has CDR1 SGDLS and CDR2 YYNGEE. The CDR3 runs to 15 residues. CDR3 coding DNA: TGTGCCAGCAGCGTAGACTCGGGTGGCGGCACTGAAGCTTTCTTT. Its translation is CASSVDSGGGTEAFF. Together with reference TRBV9 and TRBJ1-1, the CDR3 gives the full variable domain: DSGVTQTPKHLITATGQRVTLRCSPRSGDLSVYWYQQSLDQGLQFLIQYYNGEERAKGNILERFSAQQFPDLHSELNLSSLELGDSALYFCASSVDSGGGTEAFFGQGTRLTVV.